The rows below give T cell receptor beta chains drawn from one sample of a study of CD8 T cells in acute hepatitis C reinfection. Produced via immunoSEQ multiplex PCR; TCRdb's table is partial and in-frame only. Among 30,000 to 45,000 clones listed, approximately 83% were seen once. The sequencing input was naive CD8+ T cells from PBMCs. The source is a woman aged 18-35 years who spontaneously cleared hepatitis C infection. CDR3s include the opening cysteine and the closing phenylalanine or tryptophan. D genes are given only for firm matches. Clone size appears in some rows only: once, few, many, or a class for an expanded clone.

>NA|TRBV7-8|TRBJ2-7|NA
TGTGCCAGCAGCCTGACTAGTCTTGAGCAGTACTTC
CASSLTSLEQYF
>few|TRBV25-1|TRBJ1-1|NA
TGTGCCAGCAGTGCTTACAGTGAAGCTTTCTTT
CASSAYSEAFF
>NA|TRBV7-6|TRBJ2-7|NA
TGTGCCAGCAGCTTAATGGCAACCAGGGAGCAGTACTTC
CASSLMATREQYF
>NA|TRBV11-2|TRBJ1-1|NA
TGTGCCAGCACCCATCCCGGAGACACTGAAGCTTTCTTT
CASTHPGDTEAFF
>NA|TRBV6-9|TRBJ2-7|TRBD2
TGTGCCAGCAGTTACCCTAGCGGGCGCGAGCAGTACTTC
CASSYPSGREQYF
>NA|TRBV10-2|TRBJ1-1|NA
TGCGCCAGCAGTGAGCCGAAACGGACCTCGAACACTGAAGCTTTCTTT
CASSEPKRTSNTEAFF
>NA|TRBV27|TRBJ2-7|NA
TGTGCCAGCAGTTCCACCTACGAGCAGTACTTC
CASSSTYEQYF
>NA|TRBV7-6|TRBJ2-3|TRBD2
TGTGCCAGCAGCCAGCATCTAGCGGGAGAGATGACAGATACGCAGTATTTT
CASSQHLAGEMTDTQYF
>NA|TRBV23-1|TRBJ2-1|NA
TGCGCCAGCAGTCACTCTGGAGGGCAGGGGGATAACAATGAGCAGTTCTTC
CASSHSGGQGDNNEQFF
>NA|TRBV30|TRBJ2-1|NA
TGTGCCTCCACCCGCAGGGACTCCTACAATGAGCAGTTCTTC
CASTRRDSYNEQFF
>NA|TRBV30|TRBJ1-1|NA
TGTGCCTGGAGTGCGGGGGACACTGAAGCTTTCTTT
CAWSAGDTEAFF
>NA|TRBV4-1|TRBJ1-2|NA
TGCGCCAGCAGCCACAGTAAAGCTAACTATGGCTACACCTTC
CASSHSKANYGYTF
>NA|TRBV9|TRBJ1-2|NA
TGTGCCAGCAGCGTCGTGGACGGACCACCCTATGGCTACACCTTC
CASSVVDGPPYGYTF
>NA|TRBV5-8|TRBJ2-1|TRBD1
TGTGCCAGCAGCTTTGCCGGGACAGCCTACAATGAGCAGTTCTTC
CASSFAGTAYNEQFF
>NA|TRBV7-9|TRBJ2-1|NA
TGTGCCAGCAGCTTACTGGGAGCCAATGAGCAGTTCTTC
CASSLLGANEQFF
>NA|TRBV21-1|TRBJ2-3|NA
TGTGCCAGCATGCTCGGACTAGGACTCACAGATACGCAGTATTTT
CASMLGLGLTDTQYF
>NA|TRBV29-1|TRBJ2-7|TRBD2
TGCAGCGTTGGGGGACTAGTAGGTGATTACGAGCAGTACTTC
CSVGGLVGDYEQYF
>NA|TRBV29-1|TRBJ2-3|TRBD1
TGCAGCGTTGGCTCGGGACAGATCACAGATACGCAGTATTTT
CSVGSGQITDTQYF
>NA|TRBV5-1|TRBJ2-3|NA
TGCGCCAGCAGCTCCGAAACCTTGGTACAGACAGATACGCAGTATTTT
CASSSETLVQTDTQYF
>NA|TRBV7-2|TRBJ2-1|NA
TGTGCCACCACGACTTCTAACTCCTACAATGAGCAGTTCTTC
CATTTSNSYNEQFF
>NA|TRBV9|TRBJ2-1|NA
TGTGCCAGCAGCGACCGGTACAACTACAATGAGCAGTTCTTC
CASSDRYNYNEQFF
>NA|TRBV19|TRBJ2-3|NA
TGTGCCAGTAGCCAGAGGGACCGCACAGATACGCAGTATTTT
CASSQRDRTDTQYF
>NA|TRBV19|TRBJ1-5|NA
TGTGCCAGTAGTATTTTATTGACGTCCGGGCAGTTAAATCAGCCCCAGCATTTT
CASSILLTSGQLNQPQHF
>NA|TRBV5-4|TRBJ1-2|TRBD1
TGTGCCAGCAGCTTGACCCAAGGGGGCTACGCGTTTGGCTACACCTTC
CASSLTQGGYAFGYTF
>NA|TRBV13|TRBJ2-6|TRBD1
TGTGCCAGCAGCTTCACAGGGGTTGTCTCTGGGGCCAACGTCCTGACTTTC
CASSFTGVVSGANVLTF
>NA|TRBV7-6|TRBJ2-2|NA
TGTGCCAGCAGCTTCGGGGGTAGGACTAAGAACACCGGGGAGCTGTTTTTT
CASSFGGRTKNTGELFF
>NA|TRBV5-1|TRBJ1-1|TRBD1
TGCGCCAGCAGCCGGGGGACAGAAAACACTGAAGCTTTCTTT
CASSRGTENTEAFF
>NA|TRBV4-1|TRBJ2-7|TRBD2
TGCGCCAGCAGCCACTGGGCGGGAGGGCCTCGCTCGGACAGCTACGAGCAGTACTTC
CASSHWAGGPRSDSYEQYF
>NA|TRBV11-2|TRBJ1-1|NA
TGTGCCAGCAGCCGGGTGGGGGTTTTCACTGAAGCTTTCTTT
CASSRVGVFTEAFF
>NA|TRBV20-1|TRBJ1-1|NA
TGCAGTGAACAGGGTCCCACTGAAGCTTTCTTT
CSEQGPTEAFF
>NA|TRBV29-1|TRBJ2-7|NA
TGCAGCGTTGAGAGTCTTGGGGGCGAGCAGTACTTC
CSVESLGGEQYF
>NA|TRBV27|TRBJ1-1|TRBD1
TGTGCCACCAACCCAATGGGACAGGGGAACACTGAAGCTTTCTTT
CATNPMGQGNTEAFF
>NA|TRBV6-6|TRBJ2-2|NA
TGTGCCAGCAGGAGGGTTTTAACCGGGGAGCTGTTTTTT
CASRRVLTGELFF
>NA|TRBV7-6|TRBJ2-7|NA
TGTGCCAGCAGTCCGGCCTCTCACTACGAGCAGTACTTC
CASSPASHYEQYF
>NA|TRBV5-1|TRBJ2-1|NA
TGCGCCAGCAGCGGGGGCCGTTCCGGTCCAGCCTACAATGAGCAGTTCTTC
CASSGGRSGPAYNEQFF
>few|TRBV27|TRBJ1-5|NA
TGTGCCAGCAGTTTAGTGGGACGGTATAGCAATCAGCCCCAGCATTTT
CASSLVGRYSNQPQHF
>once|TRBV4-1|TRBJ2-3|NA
TGCGCCAGCAGCCAAGCTTTAGGAGATACGCAGTATTTT
CASSQALGDTQYF
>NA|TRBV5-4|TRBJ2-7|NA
TGTGCCAGCAGCTTGGAACCGGACAATGACGAGCAGTACTTC
CASSLEPDNDEQYF
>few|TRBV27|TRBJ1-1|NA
TGTGCCAGCACTACTACGGGCCCTTGGAACACTGAAGCTTTCTTT
CASTTTGPWNTEAFF
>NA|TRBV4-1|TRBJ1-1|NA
TGCGCCAGCAGCCAAGCTAGAGTGGACACTGAAGCTTTCTTT
CASSQARVDTEAFF
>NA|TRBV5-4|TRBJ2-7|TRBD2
TGTGCCAGCAGCTTGGCGGCGGGAGGAGTAGAGGAGCAGTACTTC
CASSLAAGGVEEQYF